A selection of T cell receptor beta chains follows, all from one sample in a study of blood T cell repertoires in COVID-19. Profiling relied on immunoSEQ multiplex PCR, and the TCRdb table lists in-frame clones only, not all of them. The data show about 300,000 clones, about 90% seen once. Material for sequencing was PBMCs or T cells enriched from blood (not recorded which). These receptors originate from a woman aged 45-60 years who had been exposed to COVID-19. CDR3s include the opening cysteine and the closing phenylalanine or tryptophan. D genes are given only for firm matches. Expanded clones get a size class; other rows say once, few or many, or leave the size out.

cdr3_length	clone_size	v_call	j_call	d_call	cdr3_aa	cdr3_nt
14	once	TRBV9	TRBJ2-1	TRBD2	CASSAHGGDTEQFF	TGTGCCAGCAGCGCGCACGGGGGGGACACCGAGCAGTTCTTC
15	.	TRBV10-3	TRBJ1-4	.	CAISEGGGMVGKLFF	TGTGCCATCAGTGAGGGGGGGGGCATGGTTGGAAAACTGTTTTTT
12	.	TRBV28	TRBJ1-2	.	CASSSQGTGYTF	TGTGCCAGCAGTTCGCAGGGGACGGGCTACACCTTC
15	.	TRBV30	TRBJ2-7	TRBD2	CAWSAKRGGSYEQYF	TGTGCCTGGAGTGCTAAGCGGGGGGGCTCCTACGAGCAGTACTTC
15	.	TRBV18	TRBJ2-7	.	CASSPITGPSYEQYF	TGTGCCAGCTCACCAATAACAGGGCCCTCCTACGAGCAGTACTTC
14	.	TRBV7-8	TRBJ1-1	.	CASSLPPGRSEAFF	TGTGCCAGCAGCTTACCACCCGGCAGGTCCGAAGCTTTCTTT
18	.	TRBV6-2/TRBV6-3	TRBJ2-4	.	CASSYELQGFRAKNIQYF	TGTGCCAGCAGTTACGAGTTGCAGGGGTTCAGAGCCAAAAACATTCAGTACTTC
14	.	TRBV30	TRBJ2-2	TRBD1	CAWGTGLFGGELFF	TGTGCCTGGGGGACAGGGTTGTTTGGCGGGGAGCTGTTTTTT
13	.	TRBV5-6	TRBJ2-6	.	CASSFRGANVLTF	TGTGCCAGCAGCTTTCGTGGGGCCAACGTCCTGACTTTC
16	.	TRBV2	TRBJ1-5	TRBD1	CASSVGARGRIQPQHF	TGTGCCAGCAGTGTCGGGGCAAGGGGGCGCATTCAGCCCCAGCATTTT
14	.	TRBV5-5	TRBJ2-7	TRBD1	CASSPAGQGARAYF	TGTGCCAGCAGCCCGGCGGGCCAGGGGGCTAGGGCGTACTTC
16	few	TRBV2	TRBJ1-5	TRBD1	CASSDLNRGRNQPQHF	TGTGCCAGCAGTGATTTGAACAGGGGTCGCAATCAGCCCCAGCATTTT
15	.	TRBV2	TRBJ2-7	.	CASKWASGGYYEQYF	TGTGCCAGCAAATGGGCGAGTGGGGGCTACTACGAGCAGTACTTC
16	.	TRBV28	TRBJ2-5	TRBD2	CASSSGLAGGQETQYF	TGTGCCAGCAGTTCAGGACTAGCGGGGGGCCAAGAGACCCAGTACTTC
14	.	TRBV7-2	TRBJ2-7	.	CASSLEVTDYEQYF	TGTGCCAGCAGCTTAGAGGTGACTGACTACGAGCAGTACTTC
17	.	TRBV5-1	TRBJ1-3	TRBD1	CASSLAGDREIPDTIYF	TGCGCCAGCAGCTTGGCCGGCGACAGGGAAATACCGGACACCATATATTTT
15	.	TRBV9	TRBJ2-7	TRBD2	CASSVASGPSYEQYF	TGTGCCAGCAGCGTAGCTAGCGGGCCTTCCTACGAGCAGTACTTC
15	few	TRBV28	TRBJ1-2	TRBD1	CASSKSGGLNYGYTF	TGTGCCAGCAGTAAATCAGGGGGCTTGAACTATGGCTACACCTTC
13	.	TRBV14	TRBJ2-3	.	CASSPTQASTQYF	TGTGCCAGCAGCCCTACCCAGGCCAGTACGCAGTATTTT
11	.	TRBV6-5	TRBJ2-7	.	CASLSAYEQYF	TGTGCCAGCCTTAGTGCCTACGAGCAGTACTTC
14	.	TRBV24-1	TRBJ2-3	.	CATSDPGVTDTQYF	TGTGCCACCAGTGACCCGGGGGTCACAGATACGCAGTATTTT
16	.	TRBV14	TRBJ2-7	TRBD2	CASSQGRLANSYEQYF	TGTGCCAGCAGCCAAGGGAGACTAGCGAATTCCTACGAGCAGTACTTC
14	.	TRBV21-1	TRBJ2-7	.	CASSKGACSYEQYF	TGTGCCAGCAGCAAAGGGGCGTGCTCCTACGAGCAGTACTTC
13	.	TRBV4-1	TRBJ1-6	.	CASSQVGVAPLHF	TGCGCCAGCAGCCAAGTCGGGGTGGCTCCCCTCCACTTT
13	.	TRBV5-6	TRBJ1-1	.	CASSYLPVNEAFF	TGTGCCAGCAGTTACCTCCCGGTTAATGAAGCTTTCTTT
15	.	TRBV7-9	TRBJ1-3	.	CASSTKTSSGNTIYF	TGTGCCAGCAGCACCAAAACGAGCTCTGGAAACACCATATATTTT
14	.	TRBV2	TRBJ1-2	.	CASTGTPKSYGYTF	TGTGCCAGCACAGGGACACCTAAATCCTATGGCTACACCTTC
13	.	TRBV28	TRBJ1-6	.	CASRDGGDSPLHF	TGTGCCAGCAGGGACGGGGGGGACTCACCCCTCCACTTT
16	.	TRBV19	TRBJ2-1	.	CASSINSRGSYNEQFF	TGTGCCAGTAGTATTAACTCCAGGGGTTCCTACAATGAGCAGTTCTTC
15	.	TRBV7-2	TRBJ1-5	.	CASSRTGPSNQPQHF	TGTGCCAGCAGCCGTACAGGGCCAAGCAATCAGCCCCAGCATTTT
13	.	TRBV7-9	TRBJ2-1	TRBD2	CASSLFREGEQFF	TGTGCCAGCAGCTTATTCCGGGAGGGTGAGCAGTTCTTC
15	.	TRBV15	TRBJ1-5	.	CATSRDAAPLRPQHF	TGTGCCACCAGCAGAGATGCGGCACCGTTAAGGCCCCAGCATTTT
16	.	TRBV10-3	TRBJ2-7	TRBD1	CAISDPSGTASYEQYF	TGTGCCATCAGTGATCCGTCCGGGACAGCCTCCTACGAGCAGTACTTC
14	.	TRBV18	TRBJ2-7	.	CASSPPGTPCEQYF	TGTGCCAGCTCACCGCCCGGGACACCCTGCGAGCAGTACTTC
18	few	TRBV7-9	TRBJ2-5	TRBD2	CASSLGTSGGTQKETQYF	TGTGCCAGCAGCTTAGGGACTAGCGGGGGGACTCAAAAAGAGACCCAGTACTTC
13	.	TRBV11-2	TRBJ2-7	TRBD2	CASKIAGGPDQYF	TGTGCCAGCAAGATAGCGGGGGGGCCGGATCAGTACTTC
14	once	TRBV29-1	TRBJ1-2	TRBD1	CSVEVEGASYGYTF	TGCAGCGTTGAAGTGGAGGGGGCGAGCTATGGCTACACCTTC
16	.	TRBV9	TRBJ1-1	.	CASSVERATSNTEAFF	TGTGCCAGCAGCGTAGAGAGGGCGACCTCGAACACTGAAGCTTTCTTT
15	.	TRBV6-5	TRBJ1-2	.	CASSYTKGSGYGYTF	TGTGCCAGCAGTTACACGAAGGGGTCTGGTTATGGCTACACCTTC
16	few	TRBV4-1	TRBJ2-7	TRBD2	CASSQVASGGAYEQYF	TGCGCCAGCAGCCAAGTAGCTAGCGGGGGTGCCTACGAGCAGTACTTC
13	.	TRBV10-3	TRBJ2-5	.	CATTGDLQETQYF	TGTGCCACCACGGGGGATTTACAAGAGACCCAGTACTTC
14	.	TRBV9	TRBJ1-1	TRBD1	CASSVATGAVEAFF	TGTGCCAGCAGCGTAGCGACAGGGGCCGTTGAAGCTTTCTTT
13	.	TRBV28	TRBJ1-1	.	CASSTPGWTEAFF	TGTGCCAGCAGTACCCCGGGGTGGACTGAAGCTTTCTTT
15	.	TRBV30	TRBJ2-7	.	CAWSVPTDVRDRQYF	TGTGCCTGGAGTGTACCAACAGACGTACGAGACAGGCAGTACTTC
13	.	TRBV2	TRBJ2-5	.	CASSDRVGETQYF	TGTGCCAGCAGTGACAGGGTTGGAGAGACCCAGTACTTC
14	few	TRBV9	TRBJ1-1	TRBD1	CASSVGDRATEAFF	TGTGCCAGCAGCGTGGGGGACAGGGCCACTGAAGCTTTCTTT
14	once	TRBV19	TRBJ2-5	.	CASSKQGGGETQYF	TGTGCCAGTAGTAAACAGGGGGGGGGTGAGACCCAGTACTTC
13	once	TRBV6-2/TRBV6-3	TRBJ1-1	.	CASSYSRDSEAFF	TGTGCCAGCAGTTATTCACGGGATTCTGAAGCTTTCTTT
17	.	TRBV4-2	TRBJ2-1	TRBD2	CASSQAGTSGEYNEQFF	TGTGCCAGCAGCCAAGCTGGGACTAGCGGGGAGTACAATGAGCAGTTCTTC
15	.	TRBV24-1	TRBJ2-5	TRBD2	CATSATSGGLETQYF	TGTGCCACCAGTGCGACTAGCGGGGGTTTAGAGACCCAGTACTTC
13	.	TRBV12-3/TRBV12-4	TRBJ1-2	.	CASSLDRNYGYTF	TGTGCCAGCAGTTTAGACAGAAACTATGGCTACACCTTC
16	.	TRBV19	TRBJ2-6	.	CASSTFPGAGANVLTF	TGTGCCAGTAGTACCTTCCCCGGGGCTGGGGCCAACGTCCTGACTTTC
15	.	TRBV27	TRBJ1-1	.	CASSSLGASDTEAFF	TGTGCCAGCAGCTCCCTGGGGGCCTCCGACACTGAAGCTTTCTTT
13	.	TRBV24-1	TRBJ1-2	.	CATSEPGLYGYTF	TGTGCCACCAGTGAGCCAGGGCTCTATGGCTACACCTTC
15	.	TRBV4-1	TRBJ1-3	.	CASSQDPSSGNTIYF	TGCGCCAGCAGCCAAGATCCGAGCTCTGGAAACACCATATATTTT
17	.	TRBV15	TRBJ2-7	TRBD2	CATSRDDGGGPAYEQYF	TGTGCCACCAGCAGAGATGATGGCGGGGGGCCCGCCTACGAGCAGTACTTC
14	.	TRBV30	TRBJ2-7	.	CAWSVGQGSYEQYF	TGTGCCTGGAGTGTAGGACAAGGAAGCTACGAGCAGTACTTC